These 14 T cell receptor beta chains were sequenced from one sample in a study of beta chain features in type 1 diabetes. Since all of the isolated RNA was reverse transcribed, expressed TCRB transcripts were what got sequenced. Method: immunoSEQ multiplex PCR; TCRdb's copy keeps in-frame clones and lacks some. Counted here are approximately 50,000 clones, roughly 40% occurring once; the ten biggest clones make up roughly 1.4%. Study outcomes and limitations: Shorter TCRB CDR3s, moderately but significantly so, were found in Type 1 diabetes patients in all four CD4+ subsets.

These receptors have no identified antigens. The sample consisted of Tregs from blood. All receptors come from a man aged 25 to 45 with type 1 diabetes.

CDR3: CASSPRQGRPGANVLTF. CDR3 coding DNA: TGTGCCAGCAGCCCCAGACAGGGAAGACCTGGGGCCAACGTCCTGACTTTC. The V call is TRBV7-9, the J call TRBJ2-6, with 7 bases lining up with TRBD1. The trim removed 5 bases at V and 2 bases at J, leaving 9 bases unmatched. CDR1 is SEHNR and CDR2 is FQNEAQ in the germline V gene (reference sequence). This CDR3 is 17 amino acids long.

This clone has just a few counts. The rearrangement uses TRBV4-1 and TRBJ1-5, with 8 bases fitting TRBD1. V shed 3 bases, J shed 0 bases, and the junction held 10 bases outside the gene matches. This CDR3 is built from 18 residues. The germline gives CDR1 MGHRA, CDR2 YSYEKL. CDR3: CASSHEGDRGVSNQPQHF. The CDR3 DNA sequence: TGCGCCAGCAGCCATGAAGGCGACAGGGGAGTTAGCAATCAGCCCCAGCATTTT.

The rearrangement uses TRBV2 and TRBJ2-5; TRBD2 matches at 8 bases. The J call is doubtful: the DNA matches TRBJ2-7 better. Germline-derived CDR1 and CDR2 are SNHLY and FYNNEI. This CDR3 has 15 residues. The CDR3 DNA follows: TGTGCCAGCAAAATCCTTCGGGAGGGACCCTACGAGCAGTACTTC. This translates into CASKILREGPYEQYF.

In its sample, this clone was seen a few times. V is TRBV29-1 and J is TRBJ2-2, with a tentative D call TRBD1 (5 bases). Germline V CDR1 and CDR2: SQVTM, ANQGSEA. V was trimmed by 5 bases and J by 4 bases, leaving 14 bases between them. The CDR3 covers 14 residues. This chain's CDR3 is CSVSLTDFTGELFF. The CDR3 bases are TGCAGCGTTTCTCTGACAGACTTCACCGGGGAGCTGTTTTTT.

This clone was seen more than once but under ten times. CDR3 region: CASGEGWAGGMGEQYF. CDR3 sequence (DNA): TGTGCCAGCGGAGAGGGCTGGGCGGGAGGGATGGGGGAGCAGTACTTC. The chain is built from TRBV28 and TRBJ2-7, with TRBD2 matching 9 bases. The germline CDR1 and CDR2 sequences are MDHEN and SYDVKM. V trimming: 8 bases; J trimming: 7 bases; junction bases outside the gene matches: 18. The CDR3 runs 16 residues. Filled out from reference TRBV28 and TRBJ2-7, the complete variable domain reads DVKVTQSSRYLVKRTGEKVFLECVQDMDHENMFWYRQDPGLGLRLIYFSYDVKMKEKGDIPEGYSVSREKKERFSLILESASTNQTSMYLCASGEGWAGGMGEQYFGPGTRLTVT.

This rearrangement joins TRBV9 to TRBJ2-1; D unclear. The CDR3 runs 14 residues. Germline assignment: CDR1 SGDLS and CDR2 YYNGEE. V lost 0 bases to trimming and J lost 5 bases, with 9 bases between them. In nucleotides, the CDR3 is TGTGCCAGCAGCGTAGCGGTCCGGGACAATGAGCAGTTCTTC. Translating it yields CASSVAVRDNEQFF.

A note on this clone: Other DNA sequences within the sample encode an identical CDR3. The rearrangement uses TRBV19 and TRBJ2-7; 8 nucleotides align to TRBD2. Looked up from germline, CDR1 is LNHDA and CDR2 is SQIVND (reference sequence). Unmatched junction bases numbered 9, after V lost 5 bases and J lost 6 bases. The CDR3 is 14 residues long. CDR3 sequence reads: CASSPRAGAGEQYF. CDR3 coding DNA: TGTGCCAGTAGTCCTCGAGCGGGAGCCGGCGAGCAGTACTTC.

The J gene is TRBJ2-1, the V gene TRBV9; 12 nucleotides line up with TRBD2. V lost 0 bases and J lost 8; bases outside the gene matches: 18. Germline loops: CDR1 SGDLS, CDR2 YYNGEE. This CDR3 is built from 20 residues. CDR3 in amino acids: CASSVVQGGGRTSGKDEQFF. Written as DNA, the CDR3 is TGTGCCAGCAGCGTAGTTCAGGGCGGGGGCAGGACTAGCGGGAAAGATGAGCAGTTCTTC.

This clone was recorded only once. The chain recombines TRBV4-1 with TRBJ2-4; TRBD2 aligns across 7 bases. Trimming cost V 5 bases and J 1 base; bases outside gene matches: 11. CDR3 size: 17 residues. Germline V gene lookup returns CDR1 MGHRA and CDR2 YSYEKL. The CDR3 region is CASSTNTGGFAKNIQYF. Here the CDR3 DNA reads TGCGCCAGCAGCACTAACACGGGGGGATTCGCCAAAAACATTCAGTACTTC.

This clone was found a few times. The CDR3 region has the DNA TGTGCCAGCAGTCTGGACAGCTACAATGAGCAGTTCTTC. Its translation: CASSLDSYNEQFF. The V call is TRBV2, the J call TRBJ2-1, with D possibly being TRBD1 (6 bases). CDR1 is SNHLY, CDR2 FYNNEI, per germline. Trimming cost V 5 bases and J 3 bases, with 8 bases left between them. The CDR3 consists of 13 residues.

In this sample, this clone turned up once. The genes are TRBV5-1 and TRBJ2-2; TRBD2 matches 12 bases. V shed 4 bases and J 6 bases; nucleotides not matched to a gene: 4. Per germline, CDR1 SGHRS and CDR2 YFSETQ. The CDR3 length is 15 residues. The CDR3 spells CASSRTSGRPGELFF. The DNA for the CDR3 is TGCGCCAGCAGCCGAACTAGCGGGAGGCCCGGGGAGCTGTTTTTT.

The V and J genes are TRBV18 and TRBJ1-1, with a possible D match to TRBD1 (6 bases). CDR1 is KGHSH, CDR2 LQKENI, per germline. There are 14 residues in the CDR3. With 6 bases removed from V and 0 bases from J, the gap between germline ends came to 11 bases. CDR3 amino acids: CASSSTGMNTEAFF. CDR3 bases: TGTGCCAGCTCCTCGACAGGAATGAACACTGAAGCTTTCTTT.

The V gene is TRBV7-9, the J gene TRBJ2-1; 10 bases agree with TRBD2. The germline CDR1 and CDR2 sequences are SEHNR and FQNEAQ (reference sequence). The V segment lost 2 bases and the J segment 8 bases; nucleotides outside the gene matches: 6. CDR3 length: 15 amino acids. The CDR3 spells CASSLRAGGPYEQFF. Here the CDR3 DNA reads TGTGCCAGCAGCTTAAGAGCGGGAGGGCCATATGAGCAGTTCTTC. The variable domain in full, with the rest retrieved from reference TRBV7-9 and TRBJ2-1, is DTGVSQNPRHKITKRGQNVTFRCDPISEHNRLYWYRQTLGQGPEFLTYFQNEAQLEKSRLLSDRFSAERPKGSFSTLEIQRTEQGDSAMYLCASSLRAGGPYEQFFGPGTRLTVL.

The rearrangement uses TRBV18 and TRBJ2-4; perhaps TRBD2 as D (6 bases). Trimming took 3 bases from V and 2 from J, leaving 11 bases between them. The CDR3 is made up of 15 amino acids. CDR1 and CDR2 (germline): KGHSH, LQKENI. CDR3 nucleotides: TGTGCCAGCTCACCGGGGGGTCAAACCAAAAACATTCAGTACTTC. Protein: CASSPGGQTKNIQYF.